Each of the 15 T cell receptor beta chains below was sequenced from the same sample in a study of blood T cell repertoires in COVID-19. Clones were sequenced by immunoSEQ multiplex PCR, and TCRdb holds only the in-frame ones, with some missing. The profile covers fewer than 400,000 clones, with 75% to 90% appearing a single time and roughly 3.4% taken by the ten largest. The sequencing sample was made of peripheral blood. The receptors originated from a woman between 18 and 29 years old with acute or convalescent COVID-19.

CDR3 protein: CASSGDRGQETQYF. CDR3 sequence (DNA): TGTGCCAGCAGTGGGGACAGGGGGCAAGAGACCCAGTACTTC. This chain uses TRBV2 with TRBJ2-5, with TRBD1 identical over 11 bases. The V segment lost 4 bases and the J segment 2 bases; nucleotides outside the gene matches: 0. This CDR3 spans 14 amino acids. Germline CDR1 reads SNHLY; CDR2 reads FYNNEI.

This chain connects TRBV6-2 or TRBV6-3 to TRBJ2-3; 9 bases align to TRBD2. The CDR3 spans 16 residues. V gave up 2 bases and J gave up 3 bases; unmatched junction bases: 6. Germline CDR1 MNHEY, CDR2 SVGEGT. CDR3 sequence: CASSYGAGGFTDTQYF. CDR3 coding DNA: TGTGCCAGCAGTTACGGAGCGGGAGGATTTACAGATACGCAGTATTTT.

This chain links TRBV6-5 with TRBJ1-6, with unresolved D. Germline V gene data show CDR1 as MNHEY and CDR2 as SVGAGI. CDR3 length equals 16 residues. V was trimmed by 4 bases and J by 10 bases, leaving 20 bases between them. CDR3 in amino acids: CASSSSPDGSSSPLHF. Here the CDR3 DNA reads TGTGCCAGCAGTTCCTCACCTGATGGGAGTAGCTCACCCCTCCACTTT.

This chain links TRBV4-1 with TRBJ1-2, with a weak D call TRBD1 (6 bases). Germline lookup yields CDR1 MGHRA and CDR2 YSYEKL. Trimming left V 0 bases short and J 3 bases short, with 14 bases between. The CDR3 has 16 amino acids. CDR3 residues: CASSQDLPGQYYGYTF. DNA for the CDR3: TGCGCCAGCAGCCAAGATTTGCCAGGACAGTACTATGGCTACACCTTC.

This clone occurred once. This chain connects TRBV29-1 to TRBJ1-6; D unresolved. The CDR3 covers 13 residues. The ends were cut back, 6 bases at V and 5 bases at J, with 11 bases in the middle. CDR1 is SQVTM, CDR2 ANQGSEA, per germline. DNA of the CDR3: TGCAGCGTACGACGACGGGATAATTCACCCCTCCACTTT. Its protein is CSVRRRDNSPLHF.

The chain combines TRBV13 with TRBJ2-7; no clear D. The CDR3 loop spans 15 amino acids. V was pared by 1 base and J by 4 bases, with 14 bases between. CDR1 PRHDT and CDR2 FYEKMQ come from the germline V gene (reference sequence). CDR3 nucleotides: TGTGCCAGCAGCTTAGCCCGTTTCGGTGTATACGAGCAGTACTTC. It encodes CASSLARFGVYEQYF.

DNA for the CDR3: TGTGCCAGCAGCCAAGGGACAATCTATGGCTACACCTTC. Translation gives CASSQGTIYGYTF. This chain uses TRBV3-1 (or the pseudogene TRBV3-2) with TRBJ1-2, with D possibly being TRBD1 (5 bases). This CDR3 comprises 13 residues. The germline gives CDR1 LGHDT, CDR2 YNNKEL (reference sequence). Trimming cost V 1 base and J 4 bases, with 7 bases left between them.

This clone was observed a handful of times. This chain links TRBV4-2 with TRBJ2-7; TRBD2 might be the D (6 bases). V was shortened by 0 bases and J by 5 bases, with 14 bases between the two germline ends. Germline assignment: CDR1 LGHNA and CDR2 YNFKEQ. This CDR3 has 15 amino acids. The CDR3 here is CASSQDPGSGNEQYF. The CDR3, as DNA: TGTGCCAGCAGCCAAGATCCCGGGAGTGGTAACGAGCAGTACTTC.

The chain recombines TRBV3-1 (or the pseudogene TRBV3-2) with TRBJ2-1; TRBD1 aligns across 7 bases. This CDR3 comprises 15 residues. Losses at the gene ends were 1 base for V and 3 bases for J; bases not matched to a gene: 3. In germline, CDR1 is LGHDT, CDR2 YNNKEL (reference sequence). DNA for the CDR3: TGTGCCAGCAGCCAAGGGGACAGACTCTACAATGAGCAGTTCTTC. The encoded protein is CASSQGDRLYNEQFF.

This clone was counted a single time. This chain connects TRBV3-1 (or the pseudogene TRBV3-2) to TRBJ1-5; weak D call: TRBD1 (5 bases). CDR3 length: 15 residues. V shed 0 bases and J shed 7 bases, with 13 bases lying between them. Germline CDR1 and CDR2: LGHDT and YNNKEL (reference sequence). The CDR3 bases are TGTGCCAGCAGCCAAGAAAGGGGATCAAGGCAGCCCCAGCATTTT. Its protein is CASSQERGSRQPQHF.

The CDR3 DNA follows: TGTGCCAGCAGCTTAAGGGGGCGTTGGTATGGCTACACCTTC. The encoded protein is CASSLRGRWYGYTF. The rearrangement uses TRBV5-4 and TRBJ1-2, with 7 bases fitting TRBD1. Germline trimming cut 2 bases from V and 5 bases from J; bases unmatched to any gene: 6. Germline V gene lookup returns CDR1 SGHNT and CDR2 YYREEE (reference sequence). This CDR3 has 14 residues.

The gene calls are TRBV5-1 and TRBJ1-1, with unresolved D. This CDR3 region has 16 residues. The V gene's germline CDR1 is SGHRS and CDR2 YFSETQ. The germline V and J ends were trimmed by 0 bases and 4 bases, with 16 bases remaining between them. CDR3 loop: CASSLAVRPTGTEAFF. CDR3 nucleotide sequence: TGCGCCAGCAGCTTGGCCGTCAGACCGACGGGCACTGAAGCTTTCTTT.

The chain couples TRBV5-4 to TRBJ2-3; tentatively, D is TRBD1 (5 bases). Germline CDR1 and CDR2: SGHNT and YYREEE (reference sequence). The CDR3 covers 15 residues. Trimming pared 4 bases from V and 0 bases from J, leaving 12 bases between. The CDR3 protein is CASSGSTGSTDTQYF. The CDR3 coding sequence is TGTGCCAGCAGCGGGTCTACAGGAAGCACAGATACGCAGTATTTT.

The rearrangement uses TRBV6-5 and TRBJ2-7; 10 nucleotides line up with TRBD2. The CDR3 covers 15 residues. The V and J ends lost 10 bases and 4 bases, in that order; junction bases with no gene match: 13. Germline CDR1 is MNHEY and CDR2 is SVGAGI. CDR3 protein: CAIQSFGLAVYEQYF. DNA of the CDR3: TGTGCCATCCAGAGTTTCGGACTAGCGGTGTACGAGCAGTACTTC.

The chain uses TRBV11-2 and TRBJ2-7, with D possibly being TRBD2 (5 bases). Trimming stripped 10 bases from V and 7 bases from J, with 17 bases between. Germline assignment: CDR1 SGHAT and CDR2 FQNNGV. The CDR3 is 12 residues long. The CDR3 spells CATEGGLGEQYF. CDR3 in DNA: TGTGCCACCGAGGGTGGGCTTGGGGAGCAGTACTTC.